The sequence of this TCR beta chain was determined in a study of blood T cell repertoires in COVID-19. The V end was cut by 6 bases, the J end by 4 bases, with 12 bases between. From germline, CDR1 is SGHVS and CDR2 FNYEAQ. The CDR3 extends over 14 amino acids. Assay: immunoSEQ multiplex PCR; the TCRdb copy retains only in-frame clones and omits some. The sample carries roughly 180,000 clones, around 80% recorded once. Sequenced input: peripheral blood. This chain links TRBV7-6 with TRBJ2-2, with D perhaps matching TRBD1 (5 bases). The sequence was collected from a human donor in a cohort sampled during active COVID-19. DNA for the CDR3: TGTGCCAGCAGTCGCAGTACAGGCACCGGGGAGCTGTTTTTT. Amino acids: CASSRSTGTGELFF.